One and the same sample provided the 2 T cell receptor beta chains below, sequenced in a study of regulatory T cells in long-lasting Graves disease. The time point here: newly diagnosed GD, antithyroid drugs for less than 3 months. From PBMCs, RNA was extracted and then used to make the TCR library. Through Arm-PCR of CDR3 regions and iRepertoire HTBI primers, TCR beta libraries were built. TCRdb called the multiplex PCR reads again in MiXCR, with one record for every CDR3 protein. Seen here are under 250,000 distinct CDR3 sequences, about 19% observed once, and the top ten hold 12%. The same data also contributed to another study, on T cells in Graves' hyperthyroidism and ophthalmopathy.

The sample was peripheral blood mononuclear cells (PBMCs), taken at new diagnosis, from a patient treated with antithyroid drugs. These receptor sequences come from a young woman with Graves disease.

This sequence joins TRBV12-3 or TRBV12-4 and TRBJ1-2; D is undetermined. This CDR3 has 15 amino acids. Trimming pared 1 base from V and 8 bases from J, leaving 17 bases between. The CDR3 region has the DNA TGTGCCAGCAGTTTAGAAGGGAGCGAACCCATAGGCTACACCTTC. Translating gives CASSLEGSEPIGYTF.

In its sample, this clonotype was seen many times. The genes are TRBV2 and TRBJ1-2; D call uncertain. V lost 3 bases and J lost 2, with 4 bases in between. The CDR3 sequence is 12 residues long. Germline V gene sequence: CDR1 SNHLY, CDR2 FYNNEI. This chain's CDR3 is CASSDQNYGYTF. The CDR3 bases are TGTGCCAGCAGTGATCAGAACTATGGCTACACCTTC. Full variable domain (remainder filled in from reference TRBV2 and TRBJ1-2): EPEVTQTPSHQVTQMGQEVILRCVPISNHLYFYWYRQILGQKVEFLVSFYNNEISEKSEIFDDQFSVERPDGSNFTLKIRSTKLEDSAMYFCASSDQNYGYTFGSGTRLTVV.